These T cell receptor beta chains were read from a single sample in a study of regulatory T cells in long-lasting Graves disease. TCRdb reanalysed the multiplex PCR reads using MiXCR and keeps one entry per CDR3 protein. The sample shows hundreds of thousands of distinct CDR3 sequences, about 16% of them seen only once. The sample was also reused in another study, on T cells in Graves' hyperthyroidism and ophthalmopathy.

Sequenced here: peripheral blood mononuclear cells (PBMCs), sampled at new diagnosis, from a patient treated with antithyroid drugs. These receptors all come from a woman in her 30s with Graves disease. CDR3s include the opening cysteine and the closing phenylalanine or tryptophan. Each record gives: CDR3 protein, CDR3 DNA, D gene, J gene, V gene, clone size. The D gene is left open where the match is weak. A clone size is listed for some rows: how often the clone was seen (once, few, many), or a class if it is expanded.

CASRQGPDNQPQHF | TGTGCCAGCCGGCAGGGGCCTGATAATCAGCCCCAGCATTTT | NA | TRBJ1-5 | TRBV6-1 | many
CASSSSQGGPPQETQYF | TGTGCCAGCAGCAGTAGCCAAGGGGGCCCGCCCCAAGAGACCCAGTACTTC | TRBD1 | TRBJ2-5 | TRBV7-9 | few
CASRLDSYSNQPQHF | TGTGCCAGCAGATTGGACAGTTATAGCAATCAGCCCCAGCATTTT | NA | TRBJ1-5 | TRBV12-3/TRBV12-4 | many
CASRNLGGADEQYF | TGCGCCAGCAGAAACCTGGGGGGCGCGGACGAGCAGTACTTC | NA | TRBJ2-7 | TRBV10-2 | NA
CASRSSTGVRGEQYF | TGTGCCAGCAGATCCTCAACAGGGGTCCGCGGCGAGCAGTACTTC | TRBD1 | TRBJ2-7 | TRBV12-3/TRBV12-4 | many
CSVEDRGGSGELFF | TGCAGCGTTGAGGACAGGGGAGGATCCGGGGAGCTGTTTTTT | TRBD1 | TRBJ2-2 | TRBV29-1 | many
CASKDRLNEQYF | TGTGCCAGCAAGGACCGCCTTAACGAGCAGTACTTC | NA | TRBJ2-7 | TRBV6-1 | few
CASSEEGGTDYTF | TGTGCCAGCAGTGAAGAGGGGGGGACGGATTACACCTTC | NA | TRBJ1-2 | TRBV25-1 | few
CASSLGDRGSNQPQHF | TGTGCCAGCAGTTTAGGGGACAGGGGAAGCAATCAGCCCCAGCATTTT | TRBD1 | TRBJ1-5 | TRBV12-3/TRBV12-4 | many
CASSLGGKQETQYF | TGTGCCAGCAGCTTAGGGGGGAAACAAGAGACCCAGTACTTC | NA | TRBJ2-5 | TRBV7-9 | many
CATRSSGNYEQYF | TGTGCCACAAGATCTAGCGGGAACTACGAGCAGTACTTC | TRBD2 | TRBJ2-7 | TRBV28 | many
CASSLDPGQGRRETQYF | TGTGCCAGCAGCTTAGATCCGGGACAGGGAAGAAGAGAGACCCAGTACTTC | TRBD1 | TRBJ2-5 | TRBV11-2 | many
CSASRQGPTETQYF | TGCAGTGCTAGCCGACAGGGCCCGACGGAGACCCAGTACTTC | TRBD1 | TRBJ2-5 | TRBV20-1 | many
CASSHYETQYF | TGTGCCAGCAGTCATTACGAGACCCAGTACTTC | NA | TRBJ2-5 | TRBV28 | many
CATSRGGPHSYEQYF | TGTGCCACCAGCAGGGGCGGACCCCACAGCTACGAGCAGTACTTC | NA | TRBJ2-7 | TRBV15 | NA
CASSRGQWNTEAFF | TGTGCCAGCAGCCGCGGACAGTGGAACACTGAAGCTTTCTTT | NA | TRBJ1-1 | TRBV7-8 | many
CASREIGYLAKNIQYF | TGTGCCAGCAGGGAGATTGGCTATCTAGCCAAAAACATTCAGTACTTC | NA | TRBJ2-4 | TRBV2 | many
CASSLRQGHLNTEAFF | TGTGCCAGCAGCTTGAGACAGGGCCATCTGAACACTGAAGCTTTCTTT | TRBD1 | TRBJ1-1 | TRBV3-1 | many
CASSSPGRTDTQYF | TGTGCCAGCAGTTCCCCGGGGCGCACAGATACGCAGTATTTT | NA | TRBJ2-3 | TRBV28 | many
CASSLARANYGYTF | TGTGCCAGCAGCTTAGCGCGGGCAAACTATGGCTACACCTTC | NA | TRBJ1-2 | TRBV7-2 | many
CSATRQDTEAFF | TGCAGTGCTACCCGACAGGATACTGAAGCTTTCTTT | NA | TRBJ1-1 | TRBV20-1 | many
CSALPGSSYNEQFF | TGCAGTGCGCTACCGGGGAGCTCCTACAATGAGCAGTTCTTC | NA | TRBJ2-1 | TRBV20-1 | many
CASSFRAVNQPQHF | TGTGCCAGCAGTTTCAGAGCTGTTAATCAGCCCCAGCATTTT | NA | TRBJ1-5 | TRBV27 | NA
CSARVRLAGRSYEQYF | TGCAGTGCTAGAGTCCGACTAGCGGGACGATCCTACGAGCAGTACTTC | TRBD2 | TRBJ2-7 | TRBV20-1 | many
CASHAEMYEQYF | TGTGCCAGCCACGCAGAAATGTACGAGCAGTACTTC | NA | TRBJ2-7 | TRBV2 | NA
CASRLAGGTGELFF | TGCGCCAGCCGACTAGCGGGAGGCACCGGGGAGCTGTTTTTT | TRBD2 | TRBJ2-2 | TRBV5-1 | NA
CASSARPPDSSNTGELFF | TGTGCCAGCAGCGCCAGACCGCCGGACAGTTCGAACACCGGGGAGCTGTTTTTT | NA | TRBJ2-2 | TRBV9 | few
CASSPVDFDRQFF | TGCGCCAGCAGTCCCGTGGACTTTGACCGACAGTTCTTC | NA | TRBJ2-1 | TRBV10-1 | NA
CASSQERLPGQPQHF | TGCGCCAGCAGCCAAGAGAGGCTCCCAGGCCAGCCCCAGCATTTT | NA | TRBJ1-5 | TRBV4-1 | NA
CASSSVLQPQHF | TGTGCCAGCAGTTCCGTCCTGCAGCCCCAGCATTTT | NA | TRBJ1-5 | TRBV28 | many
CAISPERGRKNTGELFF | TGTGCCATCAGCCCAGAGCGGGGTAGAAAGAACACCGGGGAGCTGTTTTTT | TRBD2 | TRBJ2-2 | TRBV10-3 | NA
CASSFGTGAMTIYF | TGTGCCAGCAGCTTCGGGACAGGGGCTATGACCATATATTTT | TRBD1 | TRBJ1-3 | TRBV7-9 | few
CASRAEGTTYEQYF | TGTGCCAGCAGAGCCGAGGGGACGACCTACGAGCAGTACTTC | NA | TRBJ2-7 | TRBV12-3/TRBV12-4 | many
CASSLTSLGQPQHF | TGTGCCAGCAGCCTGACATCCTTGGGGCAGCCCCAGCATTTT | NA | TRBJ1-5 | TRBV11-2 | many
CAASTGGPGQETQYF | TGTGCCGCCTCAACAGGGGGCCCTGGGCAAGAGACCCAGTACTTC | TRBD1 | TRBJ2-5 | TRBV28 | many
CATCRWMGNSPLHF | TGTGCCACCTGCCGGTGGATGGGGAATTCACCCCTCCACTTT | NA | TRBJ1-6 | TRBV28 | few
CASGGQSTDTQYF | TGTGCCAGCGGGGGGCAAAGCACAGATACGCAGTATTTT | NA | TRBJ2-3 | TRBV28 | many
CASSQTGRGYGYTF | TGTGCCAGCAGCCAAACAGGGAGGGGCTATGGCTACACCTTC | NA | TRBJ1-2 | TRBV3-1 | many
CASSEDKGGNTQYF | TGTGCCAGCAGTGAAGATAAAGGGGGCAATACGCAGTATTTT | TRBD1 | TRBJ2-3 | TRBV2 | many
CACDGPYFNEQFF | TGTGCCTGCGACGGGCCTTATTTCAATGAGCAGTTCTTC | NA | TRBJ2-1 | TRBV30 | many
CASSLLAGGESSYNEQFF | TGTGCCAGCAGTTTATTAGCGGGAGGGGAAAGCTCCTACAATGAGCAGTTCTTC | TRBD2 | TRBJ2-1 | TRBV28 | few
CASCTGVFQETQYF | TGCGCCAGCTGCACAGGGGTTTTCCAAGAGACCCAGTACTTC | TRBD1 | TRBJ2-5 | TRBV5-1 | few
CASTTSGGQKLLF | TGTGCCAGCACCACCTCGGGAGGGCAAAAACTGCTTTTT | NA | TRBJ1-4 | TRBV6-2/TRBV6-3 | once
CASLGLAGGPGEQYF | TGTGCCAGCCTAGGACTAGCGGGAGGCCCAGGGGAGCAGTACTTC | TRBD2 | TRBJ2-7 | TRBV28 | many
CASSLDPGGNTIYF | TGCGCCAGCAGCTTGGATCCAGGCGGAAACACCATATATTTT | NA | TRBJ1-3 | TRBV5-1 | NA
CASSSTRYQYF | TGCGCCAGCAGCTCGACTAGATACCAGTACTTC | NA | TRBJ2-5 | TRBV4-1 | NA
CASSQVVDGHSAFF | TGTGCCAGCAGCCAAGTAGTAGATGGGCATTCGGCTTTCTTT | NA | TRBJ1-1 | TRBV3-1 | NA
CSVSPGRSNTGELFF | TGCAGCGTGTCCCCGGGGAGGTCAAACACCGGGGAGCTGTTTTTT | NA | TRBJ2-2 | TRBV29-1 | many
CASSPRPGPNTEAFF | TGTGCCAGCTCACCGAGACCCGGCCCCAACACTGAAGCTTTCTTT | NA | TRBJ1-1 | TRBV18 | many
CASSYGNSGGETQYF | TGTGCCAGCAGTTACGGGAATAGCGGGGGAGAGACCCAGTACTTC | TRBD2 | TRBJ2-5 | TRBV6-5 | few